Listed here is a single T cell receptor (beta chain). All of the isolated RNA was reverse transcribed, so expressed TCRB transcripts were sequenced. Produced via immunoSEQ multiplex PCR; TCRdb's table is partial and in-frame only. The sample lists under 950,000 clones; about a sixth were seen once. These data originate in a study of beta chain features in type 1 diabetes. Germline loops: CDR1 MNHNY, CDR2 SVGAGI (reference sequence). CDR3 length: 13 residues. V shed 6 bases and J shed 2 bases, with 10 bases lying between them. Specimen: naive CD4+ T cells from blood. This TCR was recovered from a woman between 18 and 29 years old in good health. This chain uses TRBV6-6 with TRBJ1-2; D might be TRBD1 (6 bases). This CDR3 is CASSRDKNYGYTF. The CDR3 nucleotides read TGTGCCAGCAGCCGGGACAAGAACTATGGCTACACCTTC.